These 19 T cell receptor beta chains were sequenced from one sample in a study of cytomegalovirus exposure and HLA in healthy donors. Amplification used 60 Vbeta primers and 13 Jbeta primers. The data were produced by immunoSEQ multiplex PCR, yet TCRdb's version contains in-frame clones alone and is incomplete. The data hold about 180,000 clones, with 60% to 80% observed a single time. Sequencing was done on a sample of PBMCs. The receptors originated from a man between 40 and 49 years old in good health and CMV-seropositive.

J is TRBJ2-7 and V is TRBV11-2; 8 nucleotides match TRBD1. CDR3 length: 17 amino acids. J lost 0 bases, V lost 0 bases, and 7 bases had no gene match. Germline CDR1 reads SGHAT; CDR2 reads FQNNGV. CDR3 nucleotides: TGTGCCAGCAGCTTAGATCAGGGGACAGGATACTCCTACGAGCAGTACTTC. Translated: CASSLDQGTGYSYEQYF.

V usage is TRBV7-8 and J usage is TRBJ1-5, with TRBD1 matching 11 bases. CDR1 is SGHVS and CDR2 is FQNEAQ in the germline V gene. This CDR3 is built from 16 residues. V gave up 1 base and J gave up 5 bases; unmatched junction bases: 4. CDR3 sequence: CASSLGTGGPHQPQHF. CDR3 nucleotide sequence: TGTGCCAGCAGCTTAGGGACAGGGGGCCCTCATCAGCCCCAGCATTTT.

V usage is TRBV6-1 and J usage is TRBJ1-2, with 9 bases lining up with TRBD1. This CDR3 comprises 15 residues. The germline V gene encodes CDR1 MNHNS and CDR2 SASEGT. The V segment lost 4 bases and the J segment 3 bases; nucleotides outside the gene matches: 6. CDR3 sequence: CASSGRDRDYYGYTF. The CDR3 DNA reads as TGTGCCAGCAGTGGCCGGGACAGGGATTACTATGGCTACACCTTC.

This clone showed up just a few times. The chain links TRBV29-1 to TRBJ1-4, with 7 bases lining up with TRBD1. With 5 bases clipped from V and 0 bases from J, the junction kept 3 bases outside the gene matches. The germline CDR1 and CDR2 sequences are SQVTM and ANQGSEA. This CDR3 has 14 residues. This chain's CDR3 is CSVRGTATNEKLFF. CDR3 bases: TGCAGCGTTCGGGGGACAGCAACTAATGAAAAACTGTTTTTT. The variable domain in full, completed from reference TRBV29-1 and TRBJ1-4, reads SAVISQKPSRDICQRGTSLTIQCQVDSQVTMMFWYRQQPGQSLTLIATANQGSEATYESGFVIDKFPISRPNLTFSTLTVSNMSPEDSSIYLCSVRGTATNEKLFFGSGTQLSVL.

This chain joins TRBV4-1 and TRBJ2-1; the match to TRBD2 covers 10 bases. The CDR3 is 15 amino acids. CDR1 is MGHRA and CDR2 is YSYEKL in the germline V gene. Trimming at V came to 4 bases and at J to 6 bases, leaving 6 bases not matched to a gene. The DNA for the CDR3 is TGCGCCAGCAGCCCCGGACTAGCGGAGGCCAATGAGCAGTTCTTC. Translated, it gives CASSPGLAEANEQFF.

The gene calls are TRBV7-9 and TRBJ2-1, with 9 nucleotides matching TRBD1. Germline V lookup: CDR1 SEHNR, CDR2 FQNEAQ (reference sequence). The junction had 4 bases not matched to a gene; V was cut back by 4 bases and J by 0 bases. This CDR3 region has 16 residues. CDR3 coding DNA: TGTGCCAGCAGCTACCCGACAGGGGGCTCCTACAATGAGCAGTTCTTC. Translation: CASSYPTGGSYNEQFF.

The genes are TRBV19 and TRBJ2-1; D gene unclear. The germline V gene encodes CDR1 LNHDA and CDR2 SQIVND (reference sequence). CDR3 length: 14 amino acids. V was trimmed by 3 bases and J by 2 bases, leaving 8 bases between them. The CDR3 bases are TGTGCCAGTAGTATTACCACAGCCTACAATGAGCAGTTCTTC. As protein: CASSITTAYNEQFF.

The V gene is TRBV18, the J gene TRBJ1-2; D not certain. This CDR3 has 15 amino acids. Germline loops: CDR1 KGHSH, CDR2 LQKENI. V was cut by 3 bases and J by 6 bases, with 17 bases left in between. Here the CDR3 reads CASSPTQDPSNGYTF. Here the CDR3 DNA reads TGTGCCAGCTCACCGACACAAGACCCTTCTAATGGCTACACCTTC. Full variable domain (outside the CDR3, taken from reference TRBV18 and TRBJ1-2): NAGVMQNPRHLVRRRGQEARLRCSPMKGHSHVYWYRQLPEEGLKFMVYLQKENIIDESGMPKERFSAEFPKEGPSILRIQQVVRGDSAAYFCASSPTQDPSNGYTFGSGTRLTVV.

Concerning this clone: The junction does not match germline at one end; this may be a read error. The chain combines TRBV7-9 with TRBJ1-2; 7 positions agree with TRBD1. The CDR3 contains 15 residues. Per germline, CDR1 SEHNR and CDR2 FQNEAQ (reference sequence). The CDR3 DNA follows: TGTTCCAGCAGCTTTACAGGGGTAGCTAACTATGGCTACACCTTC. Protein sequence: CSSSFTGVANYGYTF. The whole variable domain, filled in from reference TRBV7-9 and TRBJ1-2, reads DTGVSQNPRHKITKRGQNVTFRCDPISEHNRLYWYRQTLGQGPEFLTYFQNEAQLEKSRLLSDRFSAERPKGSFSTLEIQRTEQGDSAMYLCSSSFTGVANYGYTFGSGTRLTVV.

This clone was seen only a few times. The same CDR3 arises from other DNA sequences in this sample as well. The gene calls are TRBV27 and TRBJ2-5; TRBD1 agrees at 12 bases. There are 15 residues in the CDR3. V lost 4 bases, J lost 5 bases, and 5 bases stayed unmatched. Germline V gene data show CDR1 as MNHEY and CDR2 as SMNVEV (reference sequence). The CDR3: CASSSGTGGAETQYF. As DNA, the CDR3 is TGTGCCAGCAGTTCAGGGACAGGGGGCGCCGAGACCCAGTACTTC.

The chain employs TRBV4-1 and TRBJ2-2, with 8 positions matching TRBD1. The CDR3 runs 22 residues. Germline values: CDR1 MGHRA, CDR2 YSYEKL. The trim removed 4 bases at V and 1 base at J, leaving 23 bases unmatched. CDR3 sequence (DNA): TGCGCCAGCAGCCTCCCAGGTGGCTTACACCGGGACAGGAGATTGAACACCGGGGAGCTGTTTTTT. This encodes CASSLPGGLHRDRRLNTGELFF.

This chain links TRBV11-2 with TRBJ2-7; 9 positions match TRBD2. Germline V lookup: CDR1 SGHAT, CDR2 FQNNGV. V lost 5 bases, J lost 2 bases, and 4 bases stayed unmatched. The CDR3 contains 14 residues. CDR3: CASSPPSGTYEQYF. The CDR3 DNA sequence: TGTGCCAGCAGCCCCCCTAGCGGGACCTACGAGCAGTACTTC. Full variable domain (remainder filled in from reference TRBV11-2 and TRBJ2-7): EAGVAQSPRYKIIEKRQSVAFWCNPISGHATLYWYQQILGQGPKLLIQFQNNGVVDDSQLPKDRFSAERLKGVDSTLKIQPAKLEDSAVYLCASSPPSGTYEQYFGPGTRLTVT.

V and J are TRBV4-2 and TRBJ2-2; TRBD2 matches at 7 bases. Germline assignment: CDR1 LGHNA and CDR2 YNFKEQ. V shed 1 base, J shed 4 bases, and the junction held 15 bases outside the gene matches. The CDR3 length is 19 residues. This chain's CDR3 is CASSQVIGGGPSSTGELFF. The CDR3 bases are TGTGCCAGCAGCCAAGTTATCGGGGGAGGGCCTTCGAGCACCGGGGAGCTGTTTTTT.

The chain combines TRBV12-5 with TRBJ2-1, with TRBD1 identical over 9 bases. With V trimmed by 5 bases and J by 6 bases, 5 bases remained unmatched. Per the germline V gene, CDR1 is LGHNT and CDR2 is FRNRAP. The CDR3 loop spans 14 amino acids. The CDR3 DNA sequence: TGTGCTAGTGGTACCGGGACAGGGTTCAATGAGCAGTTCTTC. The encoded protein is CASGTGTGFNEQFF.

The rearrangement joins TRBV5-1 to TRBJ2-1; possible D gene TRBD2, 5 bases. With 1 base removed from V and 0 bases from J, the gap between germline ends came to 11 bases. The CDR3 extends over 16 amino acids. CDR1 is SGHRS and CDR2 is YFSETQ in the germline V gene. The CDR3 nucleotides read TGCGCCAGCAGCTTGAATCCGGGATACTCCTACAATGAGCAGTTCTTC. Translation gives CASSLNPGYSYNEQFF.

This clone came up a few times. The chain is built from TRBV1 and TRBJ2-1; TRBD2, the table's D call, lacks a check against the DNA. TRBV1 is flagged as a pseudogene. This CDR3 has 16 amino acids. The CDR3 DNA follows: TGCACCAGCAGCCAAGGTCCTAGCGGCGATCACAATGAGCAGTTCTTC. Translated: CTSSQGPSGDHNEQFF.

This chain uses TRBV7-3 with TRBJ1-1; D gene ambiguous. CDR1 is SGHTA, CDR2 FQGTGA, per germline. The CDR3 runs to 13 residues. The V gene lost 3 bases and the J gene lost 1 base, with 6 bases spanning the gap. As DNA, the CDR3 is TGTGCCAGCAGCTTGCGTCAGAACACTGAAGCTTTCTTT. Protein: CASSLRQNTEAFF.

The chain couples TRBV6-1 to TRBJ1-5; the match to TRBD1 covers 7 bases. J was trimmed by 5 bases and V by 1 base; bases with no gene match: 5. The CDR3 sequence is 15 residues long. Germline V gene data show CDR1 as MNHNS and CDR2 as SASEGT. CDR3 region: CASSEGTGRYQPQHF. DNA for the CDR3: TGTGCCAGCAGTGAAGGGACAGGAAGGTATCAGCCCCAGCATTTT.

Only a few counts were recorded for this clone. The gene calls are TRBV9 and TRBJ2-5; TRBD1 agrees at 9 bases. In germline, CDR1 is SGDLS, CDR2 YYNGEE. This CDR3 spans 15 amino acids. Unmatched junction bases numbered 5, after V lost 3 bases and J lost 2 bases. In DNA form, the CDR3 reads TGTGCCAGCAGCGCTTCCGGACAGGGGCAAGAGACCCAGTACTTC. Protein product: CASSASGQGQETQYF.